The 19 T cell receptor beta chains listed next were all sequenced from one sample in a study of control samples from healthy donors and cancer patients. Assay: immunoSEQ multiplex PCR; the TCRdb copy retains only in-frame clones and omits some. This repertoire shows 35,000 to 55,000 clones, 75% to 95% found once; its top ten account for around 23%. The sample was PBMCs. The receptor set was obtained from a middle-aged woman with head and neck cancer.

The rearrangement joins TRBV29-1 to TRBJ1-1, with D possibly being TRBD1 (5 bases). Looked up from germline, CDR1 is SQVTM and CDR2 is ANQGSEA. The CDR3 runs to 12 residues. Trimming took 7 bases from V and 1 from J, leaving 10 bases between them. CDR3 loop: CSAGAANTEAFF. The CDR3 coding sequence is TGCAGCGCCGGGGCCGCGAACACTGAAGCTTTCTTT.

In DNA form, the CDR3 reads TGTGCCAGCAGTACGACGGGAGGGCCGGGAACCGGGGAGCTGTTTTTT. This gives the protein CASSTTGGPGTGELFF. The gene calls are TRBV6-4 and TRBJ2-2; 8 bases match TRBD2. Trimming cost V 5 bases and J 5 bases; bases outside gene matches: 10. This CDR3 spans 16 amino acids. CDR1 and CDR2 (germline): MRHNA, SNTAGT.

The chain links TRBV19 to TRBJ2-1; 12 nucleotides agree with TRBD2. The trim removed 6 bases at V and 3 bases at J, leaving 3 bases unmatched. CDR3 size: 15 residues. CDR1 is LNHDA and CDR2 is SQIVND in the germline V gene (reference sequence). The DNA for the CDR3 is TGTGCCAGTAGCCTAGCGGGAGGGTTCTACAATGAGCAGTTCTTC. Amino acids: CASSLAGGFYNEQFF. The full variable domain, in which reference TRBV19 and TRBJ2-1 provide the parts outside the CDR3, is DGGITQSPKYLFRKEGQNVTLSCEQNLNHDAMYWYRQDPGQGLRLIYYSQIVNDFQKGDIAEGYSVSREKKESFPLTVTSAQKNPTAFYLCASSLAGGFYNEQFFGPGTRLTVL.

This chain joins TRBV11-2 and TRBJ2-1; D not resolved. V was pared by 5 bases and J by 9 bases, with 11 bases between. The CDR3 sequence is 12 residues long. The germline V gene has CDR1 SGHAT and CDR2 FQNNGV. In DNA, the CDR3 is TGTGCCAGCAGCCCGACATCACGTGAGCAGTTCTTC. This codes for CASSPTSREQFF.

This chain links TRBV27 with TRBJ2-6; TRBD1 or TRBD2 may be the D gene (5 bases each). The V gene's germline CDR1 is MNHEY and CDR2 SMNVEV (reference sequence). This CDR3 region has 15 residues. The V and J ends lost 3 bases and 2 bases respectively, with 8 bases between them. Written as DNA, the CDR3 is TGTGCCAGCAGTTTCATGGGGGCTGGGGCCAACGTCCTGACTTTC. Translating gives CASSFMGAGANVLTF.

This sequence joins TRBV6-5 and TRBJ2-1, with 12 nucleotides matching TRBD2. CDR3 length equals 15 residues. The V gene's germline CDR1 is MNHEY and CDR2 SVGAGI. J lost 5 bases, V lost 6 bases, and 5 bases had no gene match. The CDR3 is CASSELAGGNNEQFF. DNA of the CDR3: TGTGCCAGCAGCGAGCTAGCGGGAGGGAACAATGAGCAGTTCTTC.

This chain connects TRBV18 to TRBJ1-1, with D unresolved. Looked up from germline, CDR1 is KGHSH and CDR2 is LQKENI. V lost 3 bases, J lost 4 bases, and 12 bases lay in between. The CDR3 consists of 14 residues. The CDR3: CASSPPSQITEAFF. The CDR3 nucleotides are TGTGCCAGCTCACCTCCCTCACAAATCACTGAAGCTTTCTTT. Using reference TRBV18 and TRBJ1-1 for the parts outside the CDR3, the full variable domain is NAGVMQNPRHLVRRRGQEARLRCSPMKGHSHVYWYRQLPEEGLKFMVYLQKENIIDESGMPKERFSAEFPKEGPSILRIQQVVRGDSAAYFCASSPPSQITEAFFGQGTRLTVV.

The chain is built from TRBV14 and TRBJ1-4, with D unresolved. V was pared by 4 bases and J by 3 bases, with 18 bases between. This CDR3 has 17 amino acids. Germline assignment: CDR1 SGHDN and CDR2 FVKESK. This chain's CDR3 is CASSPRGRGWSNEKLFF. The CDR3, as DNA: TGTGCCAGCAGCCCCCGGGGTCGTGGATGGTCTAATGAAAAACTGTTTTTT.

The CDR3 coding sequence is TGTGCCAGCAGGTTAGGGGGGAACACTGAAGCTTTCTTT. This gives the protein CASRLGGNTEAFF. This sequence joins TRBV6-4 and TRBJ1-1; D possibly corresponds to TRBD1 (6 bases). The CDR3 totals 13 residues. The V end lost 6 bases, the J end lost 1 base, and 9 bases lay between the germline ends. The germline V gene has CDR1 MRHNA and CDR2 SNTAGT.

The V gene is TRBV2, the J gene TRBJ2-3; 8 nucleotides match TRBD2. V shed 4 bases and J 2 bases; nucleotides not matched to a gene: 2. Germline V CDR1 and CDR2: SNHLY, FYNNEI. This CDR3 region has 14 residues. The CDR3 region is CASSVRGVTDTQYF. CDR3 sequence (DNA): TGTGCCAGCAGTGTGCGGGGGGTCACAGATACGCAGTATTTT.

The V gene is TRBV27, the J gene TRBJ2-2, with D possibly TRBD1 on 6 matching bases. CDR1 MNHEY and CDR2 SMNVEV come from the germline V gene (reference sequence). The CDR3 spans 13 residues. V lost 6 bases and J 4 bases, leaving 9 bases between the germline ends. CDR3: CASRQGTTGELFF. In DNA form, the CDR3 reads TGTGCCAGCAGACAGGGTACCACCGGGGAGCTGTTTTTT.

The chain combines TRBV4-1 with TRBJ2-7, with D uncertain. Germline V gene lookup returns CDR1 MGHRA and CDR2 YSYEKL. CDR3 length: 14 amino acids. V lost 1 base and J lost 2, with 9 bases in between. DNA for the CDR3: TGCGCCAGCAGCCAAGCCTTAGGGACCTACGAGCAGTACTTC. Translation gives CASSQALGTYEQYF.

This chain uses TRBV7-9 with TRBJ2-1; D remains unclear. The CDR3 has 13 residues. In germline, CDR1 is SEHNR, CDR2 FQNEAQ (reference sequence). Trimming cost V 8 bases and J 9 bases, with 17 bases left between them. The CDR3 region is CASAGPPKGEQFF. The CDR3 DNA follows: TGTGCCAGCGCCGGGCCACCGAAGGGTGAGCAGTTCTTC.

V and J are TRBV4-1 and TRBJ2-7; D might be TRBD1 or TRBD2, each matching 5 bases. This CDR3 is built from 13 residues. Trimming took 1 base from V and 4 from J, leaving 8 bases between them. CDR1 and CDR2 (germline): MGHRA, YSYEKL. The CDR3 coding sequence is TGCGCCAGCAGCCAAGGTGGGGGTTACGAGCAGTACTTC. As protein: CASSQGGGYEQYF.

The genes are TRBV6-2 or TRBV6-3 and TRBJ2-7, with D perhaps matching TRBD1 (5 bases). Trimming pared 6 bases from V and 2 bases from J, leaving 17 bases between. Germline CDR1 reads MNHEY; CDR2 reads SVGEGT. This CDR3 spans 15 amino acids. The CDR3 nucleotides are TGTGCCAGCAGCCCTTGGGTCAGGGCCCCCTACGAGCAGTACTTC. This gives the protein CASSPWVRAPYEQYF.

This chain connects TRBV11-3 to TRBJ1-1, with 9 bases identical to TRBD1. V shed 5 bases, J shed 4 bases, and the junction held 8 bases outside the gene matches. Germline V gene sequence: CDR1 SGHNT, CDR2 YENEEA. The CDR3 totals 15 residues. The CDR3 loop is CASSAGGQGGTEAFF. In DNA form, the CDR3 reads TGTGCCAGCAGCGCAGGGGGACAGGGCGGCACTGAAGCTTTCTTT.

This chain connects TRBV7-9 to TRBJ2-3; possibly TRBD2 for D (6 bases). V lost 2 bases to trimming and J lost 2 bases, with 11 bases between them. This CDR3 contains 15 residues. Germline V CDR1 and CDR2: SEHNR, FQNEAQ (reference sequence). CDR3 in amino acids: CASSLTGGNTDTQYF. CDR3 DNA sequence: TGTGCCAGCAGCTTAACCGGCGGGAACACAGATACGCAGTATTTT. Based on the CDR3 plus reference TRBV7-9 and TRBJ2-3, the full variable domain is DTGVSQNPRHKITKRGQNVTFRCDPISEHNRLYWYRQTLGQGPEFLTYFQNEAQLEKSRLLSDRFSAERPKGSFSTLEIQRTEQGDSAMYLCASSLTGGNTDTQYFGPGTRLTVL.

The rearrangement links TRBV3-1 (or the pseudogene TRBV3-2) to TRBJ1-1, with D unresolved. The germline CDR1 and CDR2 sequences are LGHDT and YNNKEL (reference sequence). Trimming left V 1 base short and J 2 bases short, with 5 bases between. The CDR3 loop spans 13 amino acids. CDR3 coding DNA: TGTGCCAGCAGCCAAGCTAGAAACACTGAAGCTTTCTTT. As protein: CASSQARNTEAFF.

The V call is TRBV27, the J call TRBJ1-1; D may be TRBD1 (6 bases). Trimming shortened V by 6 bases and J by 2 bases, and 10 bases separated the two germline ends. This CDR3 is built from 13 residues. Germline loops: CDR1 MNHEY, CDR2 SMNVEV (reference sequence). The CDR3 DNA is TGTGCCAGCAGCCGGGGGCTAAACACTGAAGCTTTCTTT. Protein product: CASSRGLNTEAFF.